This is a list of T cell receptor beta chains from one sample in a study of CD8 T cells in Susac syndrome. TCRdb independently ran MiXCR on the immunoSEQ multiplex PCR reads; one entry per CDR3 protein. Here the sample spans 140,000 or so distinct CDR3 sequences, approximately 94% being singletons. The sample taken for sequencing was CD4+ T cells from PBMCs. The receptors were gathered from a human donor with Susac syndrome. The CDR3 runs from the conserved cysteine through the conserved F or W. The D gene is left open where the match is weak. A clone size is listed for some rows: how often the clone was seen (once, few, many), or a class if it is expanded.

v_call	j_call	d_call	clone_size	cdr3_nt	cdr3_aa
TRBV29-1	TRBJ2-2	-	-	TGCAGCGTTTTACCGGGAGCCAACACCGGGGAGCTGTTTTTT	CSVLPGANTGELFF
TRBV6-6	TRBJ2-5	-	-	TGTGCCAGCAGCCCGACCCGACAGGAGAAAGAGACCCAGTACTTC	CASSPTRQEKETQYF
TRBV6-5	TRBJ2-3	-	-	TGTGCCAGCAGTTACGAGGGGTGGGATACGCAGTATTTT	CASSYEGWDTQYF
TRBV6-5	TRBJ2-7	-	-	TGTGCCAGCAGACGCGGGGTCCACTACGAGCAGTACTTC	CASRRGVHYEQYF
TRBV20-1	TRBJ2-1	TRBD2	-	TGCAGCACCAGACAAGCGGGACGCTATCTCTCCTACAATGAGCAGTTCTTC	CSTRQAGRYLSYNEQFF
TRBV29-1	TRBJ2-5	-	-	TGCAGCGCTGGGGAGACCCAGTACTTC	CSAGETQYF
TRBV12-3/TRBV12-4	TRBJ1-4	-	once	TGTGCCAGCAGGCCGCGAGCGGGCACTAATGAAAAACTGTTTTTT	CASRPRAGTNEKLFF
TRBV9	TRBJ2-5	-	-	TGTGCCAGCAGCGTAGCTGGGCGGGGACAAGAGACCCAGTACTTC	CASSVAGRGQETQYF
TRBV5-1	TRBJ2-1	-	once	TGCGCCAGCAGCTTGGTAATTGAATCTTACAATGAGCAGTTCTTC	CASSLVIESYNEQFF
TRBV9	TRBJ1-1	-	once	TGTGCCAGCAGCGAAAACCGGGAAAACGTCCACACTGAAGCTTTCTTT	CASSENRENVHTEAFF
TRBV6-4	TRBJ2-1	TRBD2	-	TGTGCCAGCAGTGGAGGGACTAGCAAATACAATGAGCAGTTCTTC	CASSGGTSKYNEQFF
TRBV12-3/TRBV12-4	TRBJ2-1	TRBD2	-	TGTGCCAGCAGTTTAGGGTGGGAGGGTCACAATGAGCAGTTCTTC	CASSLGWEGHNEQFF
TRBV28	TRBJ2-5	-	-	TGTGCCAGCAGTTTGGGGGTATGGTCACAAGAGACCCAGTACTTC	CASSLGVWSQETQYF
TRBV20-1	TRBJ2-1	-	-	TGCAGTGCTAGTCGGGGGCCTACCTACAATGAGCAGTTCTTC	CSASRGPTYNEQFF
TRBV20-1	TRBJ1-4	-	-	TGCAGTGCCACTAAGTCTGCAACTAATGAAAAACTGTTTTTT	CSATKSATNEKLFF
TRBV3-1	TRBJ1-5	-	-	TGTGCCAGCAGCCAAGCCGCGCCCTCAGGACATCAGCCCCAGCATTTT	CASSQAAPSGHQPQHF
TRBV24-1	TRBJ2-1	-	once	TGTGCCACCAGTGATTTGTTCCGCCATGAGCAGTTCTTC	CATSDLFRHEQFF
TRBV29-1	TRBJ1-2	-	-	TGCAGCGTGTCGGCGACGGTCTCCGGCTACACCTTC	CSVSATVSGYTF
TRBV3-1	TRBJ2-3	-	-	TGTGCCAGCAGCCTACAGGGATGGGCAGATACGCAGTATTTT	CASSLQGWADTQYF
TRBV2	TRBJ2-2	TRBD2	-	TGTGCCAGCAGCGGACTAGCGGGAGCGTCCGGGGAGCTGTTTTTT	CASSGLAGASGELFF
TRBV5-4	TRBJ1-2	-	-	TGTGCCAGCAGCTTGGACCTCAAAAGTTCTGGCTACACCTTC	CASSLDLKSSGYTF
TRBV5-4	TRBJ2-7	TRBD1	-	TGTGCCAGCCGGGACAGTGGGACGGGTCGGCAGTACTTC	CASRDSGTGRQYF
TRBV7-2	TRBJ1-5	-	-	TGTGCCAGCAGCCCGATGTCCGGTCTCAATCAGCCCCAGCATTTT	CASSPMSGLNQPQHF
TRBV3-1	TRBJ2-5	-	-	TGTGCCAGCCGACCGGCGGTTGCAGAGACCCAGTACTTC	CASRPAVAETQYF
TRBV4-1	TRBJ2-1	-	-	TGCGCCAGCAGCCAAGTTTCCGGGACCAATGAGCAGTTCTTC	CASSQVSGTNEQFF
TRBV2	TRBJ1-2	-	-	TGTGCCAGCACGCGCGGGGATGGCTACACCTTC	CASTRGDGYTF
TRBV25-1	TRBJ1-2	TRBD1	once	TGTGCCAGCAGTGCACAGGGGGACTATGGCTACACCTTC	CASSAQGDYGYTF
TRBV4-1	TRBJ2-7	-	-	TGCGCCAGCAGCCTGAGCTCGGCGAGCTCCTACGAGCAGTACTTC	CASSLSSASSYEQYF
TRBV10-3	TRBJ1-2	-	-	TGTGCCATCAGGGACCCGGGACATCCTAGCTATGGCTACACCTTC	CAIRDPGHPSYGYTF
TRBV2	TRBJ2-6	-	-	TGTGCCAGCTGTACCTCACTGAGTACCGTCCTGACTTTC	CASCTSLSTVLTF
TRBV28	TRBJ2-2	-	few	TGTGCCAGCGGGGGGGAGCTGTTTTTT	CASGGELFF
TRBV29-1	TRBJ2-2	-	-	TGCAGCGTTGGGGGTCGTGACGGGCGGGACACCGGGGAGCTGTTTTTT	CSVGGRDGRDTGELFF
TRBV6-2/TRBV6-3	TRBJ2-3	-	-	TGTGCCAGCAGTTACGACCTCCCACGGAGGTCCACGGATACGCAGTATTTT	CASSYDLPRRSTDTQYF
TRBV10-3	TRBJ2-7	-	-	TGTGCCATCAGTGCCGTGACATCCCACGAGCAGTACTTC	CAISAVTSHEQYF
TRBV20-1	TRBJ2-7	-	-	TGCAGTGCTAGAGCCGGCCAGGGCGCGAACGAGCAGTACTTC	CSARAGQGANEQYF
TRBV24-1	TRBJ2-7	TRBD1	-	TGTGCCACCAGTGACCCTAGTTTACAGGGGGGCGCCGAGCAGTACTTC	CATSDPSLQGGAEQYF
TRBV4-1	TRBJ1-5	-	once	TGCGCCAGCAGCCAGATACCGGGTCCCCATCAGCCCCAGCATTTT	CASSQIPGPHQPQHF
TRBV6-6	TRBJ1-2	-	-	TGTGCCAGCAGTCCTTCAGGGGACTATGGCTACACCTTC	CASSPSGDYGYTF
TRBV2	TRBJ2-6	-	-	TGTGCCAGCAGTGATAATCAGGGGCACTCTGGGGCCAACGTCCTGACTTTC	CASSDNQGHSGANVLTF
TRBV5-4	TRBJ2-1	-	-	TGTGCCAGCAGCTTGATCCGGGGGAGAGGCCACAATGAGCAGTTCTTC	CASSLIRGRGHNEQFF
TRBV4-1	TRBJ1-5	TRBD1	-	TGCGCCAGCAGCCAACTTGGGACAGGGCGTCAGCCCCAGCATTTT	CASSQLGTGRQPQHF
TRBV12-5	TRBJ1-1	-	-	TGTGCTAGTGGTTTGGACACTGAAGCTTTCTTT	CASGLDTEAFF
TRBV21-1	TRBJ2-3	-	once	TGTGCCAGCCTAGGATTCGGACAGGTCCACCTGGGAGATACGCAGTATTTT	CASLGFGQVHLGDTQYF
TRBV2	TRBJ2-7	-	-	TGTGCCAGCAGTCGGGGGCGCCTGGTCGAGCAGTACTTC	CASSRGRLVEQYF
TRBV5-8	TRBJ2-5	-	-	TGTGCCAGCAGGGACGACAGGGAGACCCAGTACTTC	CASRDDRETQYF
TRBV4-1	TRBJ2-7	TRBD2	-	TGCGCCAGCAGCCGGGGACTAGCGGGGGGTAGGTACGAGCAGTACTTC	CASSRGLAGGRYEQYF